Shown below are 8 T cell receptor beta chains from a single sample sequenced in a study of T cells in localized non-small cell lung cancer. Profiling relied on immunoSEQ multiplex PCR, and the TCRdb table lists in-frame clones only, not all of them. The top ten hold 4% to 5% of the sample, which has about 33,000 clones, approximately 87% seen once. Material: peripheral blood, obtained before any cancer treatment. Source of these receptors: a man aged 35 to 69 with stage I lung adenocarcinoma.

The chain recombines TRBV5-1 with TRBJ2-7; 9 bases agree with TRBD1. This CDR3 region has 15 residues. Germline values: CDR1 SGHRS, CDR2 YFSETQ. V was pared by 1 base and J by 4 bases, with 6 bases of the junction left unmatched. Written as DNA, the CDR3 is TGCGCCAGCAGCTTGTCGGGACAGGGTTTTTACGAGCAGTACTTC. Translating it yields CASSLSGQGFYEQYF.

This chain uses TRBV4-2 with TRBJ1-2, with 10 bases lining up with TRBD1. Unmatched junction bases numbered 12, after V lost 0 bases and J lost 5 bases. The CDR3 has 18 amino acids. The germline gives CDR1 LGHNA, CDR2 YNFKEQ. CDR3: CASSQDPGQGTIRYGYTF. The CDR3 DNA reads as TGTGCCAGCAGCCAAGATCCGGGACAGGGGACTATTAGGTATGGCTACACCTTC.

The chain is built from TRBV7-9 and TRBJ1-1; 8 bases are a match to TRBD1. This CDR3 has 16 residues. Trimming cost V 5 bases and J 2 bases; bases outside gene matches: 10. From germline, CDR1 is SEHNR and CDR2 FQNEAQ (reference sequence). CDR3 residues: CASSPRTGLSNTEAFF. Written as DNA, the CDR3 is TGTGCCAGCAGCCCTCGGACAGGGCTCTCAAACACTGAAGCTTTCTTT.

This rearrangement joins TRBV5-1 to TRBJ1-1; no definite D call. Germline V gene lookup returns CDR1 SGHRS and CDR2 YFSETQ. This CDR3 is 13 amino acids long. V lost 0 bases and J 0 bases, leaving 3 bases between the germline ends. Here the CDR3 reads CASSLEVNTEAFF. For the CDR3, the DNA is TGCGCCAGCAGCTTGGAAGTGAACACTGAAGCTTTCTTT.

The chain links TRBV11-2 to TRBJ2-1; perhaps D is TRBD1 or TRBD2 (5 bases each). CDR3 size: 16 residues. V gave up 7 bases and J gave up 0 bases, with 16 bases separating them. Germline V gives CDR1 SGHAT, CDR2 FQNNGV. The CDR3 sequence is CASTYGAASSYNEQFF. As DNA, the CDR3 is TGTGCCAGCACCTACGGGGCAGCTAGCTCCTACAATGAGCAGTTCTTC.

The chain uses TRBV9 and TRBJ1-4; tentative D call: TRBD1 (5 bases). In germline, CDR1 is SGDLS, CDR2 YYNGEE. The V end was cut by 0 bases, the J end by 5 bases, with 8 bases between. This CDR3 is built from 14 residues. In DNA, the CDR3 is TGTGCCAGCAGCGTAGGTCAGGGAAATGAAAAACTGTTTTTT. It codes for CASSVGQGNEKLFF. Looking up the rest from reference TRBV9 and TRBJ1-4 gives the full variable domain: DSGVTQTPKHLITATGQRVTLRCSPRSGDLSVYWYQQSLDQGLQFLIQYYNGEERAKGNILERFSAQQFPDLHSELNLSSLELGDSALYFCASSVGQGNEKLFFGSGTQLSVL.

The V call is TRBV29-1, the J call TRBJ2-7; 9 bases line up with TRBD1. Germline lookup yields CDR1 SQVTM and CDR2 ANQGSEA. The CDR3 covers 19 residues. Trimming cost V 4 bases and J 2 bases; bases outside gene matches: 21. CDR3 in amino acids: CSVVIFGGTGPLPPYEQYF. CDR3 sequence (DNA): TGCAGCGTTGTAATTTTTGGCGGGACAGGGCCACTACCTCCCTACGAGCAGTACTTC.

In its sample, this clone was seen once. This chain connects TRBV5-1 to TRBJ1-1; TRBD1 is a possible D gene (6 bases). Trimming cost V 6 bases and J 0 bases, with 15 bases left between them. Germline-derived CDR1 and CDR2 are SGHRS and YFSETQ. The CDR3 is 15 residues long. The CDR3 is CASTFGAGVNTEAFF. DNA for the CDR3: TGCGCCAGCACCTTTGGGGCAGGGGTGAACACTGAAGCTTTCTTT.